The clone carrying this TCR beta chain turned up a few times. Its antigen remains unidentified. The CDR3 sequence is 15 residues long. The germline V gene encodes CDR1 MNHEY and CDR2 SMNVEV (reference sequence). V shed 3 bases and J 8 bases; nucleotides not matched to a gene: 5. This specimen comes from a study of human T cells and chemical hapten exposure. TCRdb fed the RACE reads into MiXCR, producing one record per CDR3 protein. The repertoire holds under 40,000 distinct CDR3 sequences, with 10% as singletons. The study, taken as a whole, reports: DPC sensitization did not alter TCRs above 1 in 1000 frequency.

Described time point: pre-sensitization, week 0. This sample's treatment: therapeutic diphenylcyclopropenone sensitization with weekly scalp DPC. Researchers extracted total RNA from unfractionated whole blood. The chain is built from TRBV27 and TRBJ2-1; 12 bases are a match to TRBD2. The TCR was taken from a man in his forties or fifties with alopecia areata. Some clones in this sample may be carry-over from other donors' samples. Sequenced material: whole blood, taken in connection with sensitization to the hapten diphenylcyclopropenone (DPC). CDR3 sequence: CASSFRTSGTDEQFF. The CDR3 DNA reads as TGTGCCAGCAGTTTCCGGACTAGCGGGACCGATGAGCAGTTCTTC.